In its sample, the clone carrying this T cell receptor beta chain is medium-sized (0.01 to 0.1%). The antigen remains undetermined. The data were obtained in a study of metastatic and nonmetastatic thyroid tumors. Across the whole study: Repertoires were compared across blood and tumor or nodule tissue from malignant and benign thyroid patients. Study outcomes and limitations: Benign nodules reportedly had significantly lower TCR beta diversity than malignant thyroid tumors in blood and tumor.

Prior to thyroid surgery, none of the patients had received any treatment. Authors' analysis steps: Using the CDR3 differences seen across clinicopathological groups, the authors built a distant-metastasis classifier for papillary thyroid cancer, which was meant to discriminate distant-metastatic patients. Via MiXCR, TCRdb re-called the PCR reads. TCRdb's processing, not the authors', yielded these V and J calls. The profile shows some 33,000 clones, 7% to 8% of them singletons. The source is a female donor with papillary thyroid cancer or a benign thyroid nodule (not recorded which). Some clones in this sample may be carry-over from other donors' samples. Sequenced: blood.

CDR3 in DNA: TGTGCCAGCAGTTTATCGGTGGAGAACGAGCAGTACTTC. This sequence encodes CASSLSVENEQYF. The rearrangement uses TRBV6-2 or TRBV6-3 and TRBJ2-7; D call uncertain. The V gene lost 4 bases and the J gene lost 5 bases, with 12 bases spanning the gap. Germline loops: CDR1 MNHEY, CDR2 SVGEGT. CDR3 length: 13 amino acids.